This is a list of T cell receptor beta chains from one sample in a study of blood T cell repertoires in COVID-19. TCRdb's copy holds only in-frame clones and misses some; the assay was immunoSEQ multiplex PCR. The sample has some 200,000 clones; 80% to 85% are singletons. Specimen: peripheral blood. These receptors were obtained from a woman in her seventies with COVID-19, enrolled during active disease. Each CDR3 is given with its conserved first and last residue. A D gene is named only where the DNA matches it firmly. Only part of the rows carry a size: once, few, many, or a class if the clone is expanded.

D gene: NA
clone size: NA
V gene: TRBV10-1
J gene: TRBJ2-3
CDR3 protein: CASSSDFSTDTQYF
CDR3 DNA: TGCGCCAGCAGCTCGGACTTCAGCACAGATACGCAGTATTTT

D gene: NA
clone size: NA
V gene: TRBV7-9
J gene: TRBJ2-2
CDR3 protein: CASSFMSPLADTGELFF
CDR3 DNA: TGTGCCAGCAGCTTTATGAGTCCACTAGCCGACACCGGGGAGCTGTTTTTT

D gene: NA
clone size: NA
V gene: TRBV29-1
J gene: TRBJ1-2
CDR3 protein: CSVVVRGDGYTF
CDR3 DNA: TGCAGCGTTGTAGTGAGAGGCGATGGCTACACCTTC

D gene: TRBD2
clone size: NA
V gene: TRBV2
J gene: TRBJ2-3
CDR3 protein: CASIGGGAAGTQYF
CDR3 DNA: TGTGCCAGCATAGGCGGGGGGGCGGCCGGGACGCAGTATTTT

D gene: NA
clone size: NA
V gene: TRBV27
J gene: TRBJ1-6
CDR3 protein: CASTTGLLYNSPLHF
CDR3 DNA: TGTGCCAGCACCACAGGGTTACTTTATAATTCACCCCTCCACTTT

D gene: TRBD2
clone size: NA
V gene: TRBV5-1
J gene: TRBJ2-5
CDR3 protein: CASSPRTSGVQETQYF
CDR3 DNA: TGCGCCAGCAGCCCTAGGACTAGCGGGGTCCAAGAGACCCAGTACTTC

D gene: TRBD1
clone size: NA
V gene: TRBV5-1
J gene: TRBJ1-4
CDR3 protein: CASSSPGTGGEKLFF
CDR3 DNA: TGCGCCAGCAGCTCCCCCGGGACAGGGGGGGAAAAACTGTTTTTT

D gene: TRBD1
clone size: NA
V gene: TRBV3-1/TRBV3-2
J gene: TRBJ1-2
CDR3 protein: CASSHLQGAGGYTF
CDR3 DNA: TGTGCCAGCAGCCATCTACAGGGGGCTGGGGGCTACACCTTC

D gene: TRBD1
clone size: NA
V gene: TRBV27
J gene: TRBJ1-1
CDR3 protein: CASSYGPRGSMNTEAFF
CDR3 DNA: TGTGCCAGCAGTTACGGACCCAGGGGGTCTATGAACACTGAAGCTTTCTTT

D gene: NA
clone size: NA
V gene: TRBV30
J gene: TRBJ2-2
CDR3 protein: CAWSVGPEAGELFF
CDR3 DNA: TGTGCCTGGAGTGTAGGTCCTGAGGCCGGGGAGCTGTTTTTT

D gene: NA
clone size: NA
V gene: TRBV6-5
J gene: TRBJ2-1
CDR3 protein: CASRDFGSGLPHTFF
CDR3 DNA: TGTGCCAGCAGGGATTTTGGCAGCGGTCTTCCCCACACGTTCTTC

D gene: NA
clone size: NA
V gene: TRBV5-1
J gene: TRBJ1-4
CDR3 protein: CASSLGTGQGEKLFF
CDR3 DNA: TGCGCCAGCAGCTTGGGTACAGGGCAAGGTGAAAAACTGTTTTTT

D gene: TRBD2
clone size: NA
V gene: TRBV27
J gene: TRBJ2-7
CDR3 protein: CASSFSTSGSYEQYF
CDR3 DNA: TGTGCCAGCAGTTTTAGTACTAGCGGTTCCTACGAGCAGTACTTC

D gene: TRBD1
clone size: NA
V gene: TRBV6-5
J gene: TRBJ1-5
CDR3 protein: CASRADRGSNQPQHF
CDR3 DNA: TGTGCCAGCAGAGCTGACAGGGGGAGCAATCAGCCCCAGCATTTT

D gene: NA
clone size: NA
V gene: TRBV28
J gene: TRBJ1-2
CDR3 protein: CASSFEQGRNYGYTF
CDR3 DNA: TGTGCCAGCAGTTTCGAACAGGGCAGGAACTATGGCTACACCTTC

D gene: NA
clone size: NA
V gene: TRBV5-1
J gene: TRBJ1-1
CDR3 protein: CASSPTPLSDTEAFF
CDR3 DNA: TGCGCCAGCAGCCCCACCCCACTCTCCGACACTGAAGCTTTCTTT

D gene: NA
clone size: NA
V gene: TRBV7-9
J gene: TRBJ2-2
CDR3 protein: CASSLGGSGELFF
CDR3 DNA: TGTGCCAGCAGCTTAGGCGGCTCCGGGGAGCTGTTTTTT

D gene: NA
clone size: NA
V gene: TRBV9
J gene: TRBJ1-1
CDR3 protein: CASSPPGRNTEAFF
CDR3 DNA: TGTGCCAGCAGCCCCCCGGGAAGGAACACTGAAGCTTTCTTT

D gene: NA
clone size: NA
V gene: TRBV7-3
J gene: TRBJ2-2
CDR3 protein: CASSLVASESGELFF
CDR3 DNA: TGTGCCAGCAGCTTAGTGGCTAGCGAGTCCGGGGAGCTGTTTTTT

D gene: NA
clone size: NA
V gene: TRBV21-1
J gene: TRBJ2-5
CDR3 protein: CAKGNGREAQYF
CDR3 DNA: TGTGCTAAGGGGAATGGCCGGGAGGCCCAGTACTTC

D gene: NA
clone size: NA
V gene: TRBV3-1/TRBV3-2
J gene: TRBJ1-6
CDR3 protein: CASSQDTGRNSPLHF
CDR3 DNA: TGTGCCAGCAGCCAAGATACAGGGCGGAATTCACCCCTCCACTTT

D gene: NA
clone size: few
V gene: TRBV7-6
J gene: TRBJ2-3
CDR3 protein: CASSSLLSEGRSTQYF
CDR3 DNA: TGTGCCAGCAGCTCCCTGTTGAGTGAGGGCCGGTCTACGCAGTATTTT

D gene: NA
clone size: few
V gene: TRBV19
J gene: TRBJ1-1
CDR3 protein: CASSIGASTEAFF
CDR3 DNA: TGTGCCAGTAGTATTGGGGCTAGCACTGAAGCTTTCTTT

D gene: NA
clone size: NA
V gene: TRBV24-1
J gene: TRBJ2-1
CDR3 protein: CATSDQQVSEQFF
CDR3 DNA: TGTGCCACCAGTGATCAACAGGTGAGTGAGCAGTTCTTC

D gene: TRBD1
clone size: NA
V gene: TRBV9
J gene: TRBJ2-3
CDR3 protein: CASSVLTGGTDTQYF
CDR3 DNA: TGTGCCAGCAGCGTCTTGACAGGGGGCACAGATACGCAGTATTTT

D gene: NA
clone size: once
V gene: TRBV5-4
J gene: TRBJ2-7
CDR3 protein: CASSSSDSAHEQYF
CDR3 DNA: TGTGCCAGCAGCTCGTCGGACTCGGCCCACGAGCAGTACTTC

D gene: TRBD2
clone size: NA
V gene: TRBV2
J gene: TRBJ2-7
CDR3 protein: CASNLAGGPTYEQYF
CDR3 DNA: TGTGCCAGCAATTTAGCGGGAGGGCCCACCTACGAGCAGTACTTC

D gene: TRBD1
clone size: NA
V gene: TRBV7-9
J gene: TRBJ1-4
CDR3 protein: CASSYGTGSEKLFF
CDR3 DNA: TGTGCCAGCAGTTATGGGACAGGGAGTGAAAAACTGTTTTTT

D gene: NA
clone size: NA
V gene: TRBV19
J gene: TRBJ2-6
CDR3 protein: CASSIARGSGANVLTF
CDR3 DNA: TGTGCCAGTAGTATCGCAAGGGGATCTGGGGCCAACGTCCTGACTTTC

D gene: TRBD1
clone size: NA
V gene: TRBV30
J gene: TRBJ1-1
CDR3 protein: CACQPGQGHAFF
CDR3 DNA: TGTGCCTGCCAACCGGGACAGGGACATGCTTTCTTT

D gene: NA
clone size: NA
V gene: TRBV3-1/TRBV3-2
J gene: TRBJ1-4
CDR3 protein: CASSQEVRVANEKLFF
CDR3 DNA: TGTGCCAGCAGCCAAGAGGTGCGGGTAGCTAATGAAAAACTGTTTTTT

D gene: NA
clone size: NA
V gene: TRBV28
J gene: TRBJ1-2
CDR3 protein: CASQGSSNYGYTF
CDR3 DNA: TGTGCCAGCCAGGGGTCATCTAACTATGGCTACACCTTC

D gene: TRBD1
clone size: NA
V gene: TRBV28
J gene: TRBJ2-7
CDR3 protein: CASSPQYRGLLLSSYEQYF
CDR3 DNA: TGTGCCAGCAGTCCCCAATACAGGGGGCTGCTTCTCAGCTCCTACGAGCAGTACTTC

D gene: TRBD1
clone size: once
V gene: TRBV15
J gene: TRBJ1-4
CDR3 protein: CATSSEQGVTNEKLFF
CDR3 DNA: TGTGCCACCAGCAGCGAACAGGGGGTAACTAATGAAAAACTGTTTTTT

D gene: TRBD1
clone size: NA
V gene: TRBV3-1/TRBV3-2
J gene: TRBJ1-2
CDR3 protein: CASSGGTGDGYTF
CDR3 DNA: TGTGCCAGCAGCGGGGGGACAGGGGATGGCTACACCTTC

D gene: TRBD1
clone size: NA
V gene: TRBV6-5
J gene: TRBJ2-2
CDR3 protein: CASQLDRGLTGELFF
CDR3 DNA: TGTGCCAGCCAACTCGACAGGGGGCTGACCGGGGAGCTGTTTTTT

D gene: NA
clone size: NA
V gene: TRBV10-3
J gene: TRBJ2-3
CDR3 protein: CAVRTERWYF
CDR3 DNA: TGTGCCGTTCGGACAGAACGGTGGTATTTT

D gene: TRBD1
clone size: once
V gene: TRBV19
J gene: TRBJ1-5
CDR3 protein: CASSRTGTVLQPQHF
CDR3 DNA: TGTGCCAGTAGTCGGACCGGGACAGTCCTGCAGCCCCAGCATTTT

D gene: NA
clone size: NA
V gene: TRBV6-1
J gene: TRBJ1-3
CDR3 protein: CASSETHRRNTIYF
CDR3 DNA: TGTGCCAGCAGTGAAACCCACAGACGAAACACCATATATTTT

D gene: TRBD1
clone size: NA
V gene: TRBV28
J gene: TRBJ1-5
CDR3 protein: CASSSGTGAQPQHF
CDR3 DNA: TGTGCCAGCAGCTCCGGGACAGGGGCCCAGCCCCAGCATTTT

D gene: TRBD1
clone size: NA
V gene: TRBV29-1
J gene: TRBJ1-1
CDR3 protein: CSVEGQGGTEAFF
CDR3 DNA: TGCAGCGTTGAGGGACAGGGAGGCACTGAAGCTTTCTTT

D gene: TRBD1
clone size: once
V gene: TRBV6-5
J gene: TRBJ1-2
CDR3 protein: CASSRQGGGYTF
CDR3 DNA: TGTGCCAGCAGTCGACAGGGGGGAGGCTACACCTTC

D gene: NA
clone size: NA
V gene: TRBV5-1
J gene: TRBJ1-2
CDR3 protein: CASSLGVPGNGYTF
CDR3 DNA: TGCGCCAGCAGCTTGGGGGTCCCAGGGAACGGCTACACCTTC

D gene: NA
clone size: NA
V gene: TRBV12-3/TRBV12-4
J gene: TRBJ1-1
CDR3 protein: CASSLSSTEAFF
CDR3 DNA: TGTGCCAGCAGTTTATCTAGCACTGAAGCTTTCTTT

D gene: NA
clone size: NA
V gene: TRBV29-1
J gene: TRBJ1-2
CDR3 protein: CSVEVQGRHGYTF
CDR3 DNA: TGCAGCGTTGAAGTACAGGGTAGGCATGGCTACACCTTC

D gene: NA
clone size: NA
V gene: TRBV7-9
J gene: TRBJ2-5
CDR3 protein: CASSYNGQSRETQYF
CDR3 DNA: TGTGCCAGCAGCTATAATGGACAGTCCCGAGAGACCCAGTACTTC